This is a list of T cell receptor beta chains from one sample in a study of shared clonotypes between healthy human individuals. The table came from immunoSEQ multiplex PCR; TCRdb's copy has only in-frame clones and leaves some out. The sample lists about 2 million clones, about 95% seen once, with more than 0.9% in the top ten. The sequenced sample consisted of naive CD8+ T cells sorted from blood. Source of these receptors: a man aged 18 to 29 in good health. CDR3s include the opening cysteine and the closing phenylalanine or tryptophan. Each record gives: V gene, CDR3 protein.

>TRBV7-9
CASISFDWGQGSYEQYF
>TRBV27
CASSLSPYEQYF
>TRBV29-1
CSVVPGATVEQFF
>TRBV15
CATSSGSNNEQFF
>TRBV4-3
CASSQDRAGVINEQFF
>TRBV7-9
CASSFIGGYEQYF
>TRBV27
CASKSGQGTMNTEAFF
>TRBV10-3
CAISAVSSSYEQYF
>TRBV5-4
CASSLAGGGVYGYTF
>TRBV4-1
CASSQAQGYEQYF
>TRBV25-1
CASGGQGGNIQYF
>TRBV9
CASSVGLASSYEQYF
>TRBV7-8
CASSLDRVSYEQYF
>TRBV7-8
CASSFRSQGINEQYF
>TRBV4-1
CASSQDPRAGQPQHF
>TRBV9
CASSVGTSGLTDTQYF
>TRBV4-2
CASSQEAGDQETQYF
>TRBV28
CASSLRGVNTEAFF
>TRBV28
CASGNDGPYEQYF
>TRBV6-5
CASGLDADTQYF
>TRBV7-9
CASSFGQGSYEQYF
>TRBV30
CAWSPGVEGTF
>TRBV30
CASGWEYEQYF
>TRBV4-1
CASSQDSGAYEQYF
>TRBV4-1
CASGPGGVSEQYF
>TRBV6-5
CASRGTVNTEAFF
>TRBV30
CASNRQGEAFF
>TRBV2
CASSDLWGGNTDTQYF
>TRBV9
CASSGGTGAILMDEKLFF
>TRBV15
CATSIGQTYEQYF
>TRBV29-1
CSGPTGRRNYGYTF
>TRBV6-5
CASSELAGSGIEQYF
>TRBV11-2
CASSLVGSQTEQYF
>TRBV4-3
CASSPLVGTTYEQYF
>TRBV6-1
CASSEGTLHYEQYF
>TRBV7-6
CASSSPGGSGYGASYGYTF